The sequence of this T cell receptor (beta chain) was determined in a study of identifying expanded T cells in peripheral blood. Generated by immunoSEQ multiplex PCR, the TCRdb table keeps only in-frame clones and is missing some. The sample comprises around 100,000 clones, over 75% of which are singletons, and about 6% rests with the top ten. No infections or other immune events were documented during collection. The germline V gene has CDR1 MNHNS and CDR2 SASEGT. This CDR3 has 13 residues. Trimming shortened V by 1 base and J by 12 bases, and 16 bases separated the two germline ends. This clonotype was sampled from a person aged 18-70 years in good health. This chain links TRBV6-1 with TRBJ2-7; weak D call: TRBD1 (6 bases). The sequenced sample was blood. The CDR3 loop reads CASSEVGDTIAYF. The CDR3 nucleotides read TGTGCCAGCAGTGAAGTCGGGGACACGATAGCGTACTTC.